Below are 17 T cell receptor beta chains sequenced from a single sample in a study of T cells in Graves' hyperthyroidism and ophthalmopathy. Amplification of TCR beta CDR3 regions was performed using RNA transcripts as template. The HTBI primer set drove a first-round RT-PCR of the TCR CDR3. TCRdb fed the multiplex PCR reads into MiXCR, producing one record per CDR3 protein. The sample holds around 620,000 distinct CDR3 sequences, 15% to 20% seen once. Sequenced input: blood. The origin of the receptors is a woman younger than 45 with Graves' hyperthyroidism.

Worth noting for this clonotype: A much larger clone lies one base from this, so it may be a read error. The chain employs TRBV7-2 and TRBJ2-7, with 9 bases identical to TRBD2. The CDR3 extends over 15 amino acids. Losses at the gene ends were 5 bases for V and 2 bases for J; bases not matched to a gene: 7. Germline CDR1 is SGHTA and CDR2 is FQGNSA. The CDR3, as DNA: TGTGCCAGCAGCCTAGGACTAGCGCTCCCCTACGAGCAGTACTTC. It codes for CASSLGLALPYEQYF.

In this sample, this clonotype turned up many times. The J gene is TRBJ2-3, the V gene TRBV7-3; 9 bases line up with TRBD2. Germline V gene lookup returns CDR1 SGHTA and CDR2 FQGTGA. The V and J ends lost 4 bases and 8 bases, in that order; junction bases with no gene match: 22. The CDR3 extends over 19 amino acids. CDR3 DNA: TGTGCCAGCAGCTCCCCTACACCCGCGGTAGCGGGGGAGTTTGGTACGCAGTATTTT. Amino acids: CASSSPTPAVAGEFGTQYF.

This clonotype was counted at least ten times. This chain links TRBV7-9 with TRBJ2-3, with TRBD1 as a possible D gene (5 bases). V was clipped by 6 bases and J by 9 bases, with 13 bases between them. The CDR3 length is 12 residues. The germline CDR1 and CDR2 sequences are SEHNR and FQNEAQ (reference sequence). The CDR3 DNA follows: TGTGCCAGCAGAACTATGACAGCCACGCAGTATTTT. Its protein product is CASRTMTATQYF.

This clonotype has only a few counts. J is TRBJ1-6 and V is TRBV10-3; D is unclear. This CDR3 region has 14 residues. The germline V gene encodes CDR1 ENHRY and CDR2 SYGVKD. Trimming pared 6 bases from V and 1 base from J, leaving 7 bases between. The CDR3 sequence is CAIRGRSYNSPLHF. In DNA form, the CDR3 reads TGTGCCATCAGAGGACGGTCCTATAATTCACCCCTCCACTTT.

This sequence joins TRBV5-5 and TRBJ1-4; the match to TRBD1 covers 7 bases. The germline V gene has CDR1 SGHKS and CDR2 YYEKEE (reference sequence). The CDR3 has 15 amino acids. With V trimmed by 0 bases and J by 10 bases, 9 bases remained unmatched. CDR3 residues: CASSLVTGQAAKLFF. DNA for the CDR3: TGTGCCAGCAGCTTGGTGACCGGACAGGCGGCAAAACTGTTTTTT.

The sample holds many counts of this clonotype. The rearrangement links TRBV11-2 to TRBJ2-1, with 9 bases matching TRBD2. CDR3 size: 15 residues. CDR1 and CDR2 (germline): SGHAT, FQNNGV. V shed 5 bases and J 4 bases; nucleotides not matched to a gene: 6. CDR3 sequence (DNA): TGTGCCAGCAGCATAATTAGCGGGAGTTACAATGAGCAGTTCTTC. The encoded protein is CASSIISGSYNEQFF. Complete variable domain (other parts from reference TRBV11-2 and TRBJ2-1): EAGVAQSPRYKIIEKRQSVAFWCNPISGHATLYWYQQILGQGPKLLIQFQNNGVVDDSQLPKDRFSAERLKGVDSTLKIQPAKLEDSAVYLCASSIISGSYNEQFFGPGTRLTVL.

The V and J genes are TRBV19 and TRBJ2-3; D ambiguous. CDR1 and CDR2 (germline): LNHDA, SQIVND (reference sequence). Trimming left V 3 bases short and J 0 bases short, with 10 bases between. CDR3 length: 15 residues. CDR3 sequence: CASSISLTSTDTQYF. The DNA for the CDR3 is TGTGCCAGTAGTATCAGCCTAACTAGCACAGATACGCAGTATTTT.

The chain has TRBV5-4 and TRBJ2-5, with a possible D match to TRBD1 (5 bases). The V and J ends lost 2 bases and 6 bases respectively, with 14 bases between them. This CDR3 has 14 amino acids. Germline V gene data show CDR1 as SGHNT and CDR2 as YYREEE (reference sequence). In nucleotides, the CDR3 is TGTGCCAGCAGCTTCGATTGGGGCCTGAAGACCCAGTACTTC. Its protein is CASSFDWGLKTQYF.

This clonotype occurred many times. The chain employs TRBV11-2 and TRBJ2-5; D perhaps matches TRBD1 (7 bases). Trimming shortened V by 4 bases and J by 5 bases, and 17 bases separated the two germline ends. The CDR3 is 15 residues long. Germline CDR1 and CDR2: SGHAT and FQNNGV. The CDR3 bases are TGTGCCAGCAGCTCCACCACAGGGGCGGGGGAGACCCAGTACTTC. Translated: CASSSTTGAGETQYF. Supplemented by reference TRBV11-2 and TRBJ2-5, the full variable domain reads EAGVAQSPRYKIIEKRQSVAFWCNPISGHATLYWYQQILGQGPKLLIQFQNNGVVDDSQLPKDRFSAERLKGVDSTLKIQPAKLEDSAVYLCASSSTTGAGETQYFGPGTRLLVL.

There are a few counts of this clonotype. The rearrangement uses TRBV18 and TRBJ2-2; TRBD1 matches at 7 bases. There are 15 residues in the CDR3. J lost 4 bases, V lost 5 bases, and 7 bases had no gene match. The V gene's germline CDR1 is KGHSH and CDR2 LQKENI. CDR3 DNA sequence: TGTGCCAGCTCAACACGACAGGGCGCCACCGGGGAGCTGTTTTTT. Translating gives CASSTRQGATGELFF.

The chain has TRBV9 and TRBJ2-2, with no clear D. Germline V gene sequence: CDR1 SGDLS, CDR2 YYNGEE. V lost 0 bases to trimming and J lost 5 bases, with 5 bases between them. There are 13 residues in the CDR3. CDR3 nucleotide sequence: TGTGCCAGCAGCGTAGTCCAAACCGGGGAGCTGTTTTTT. It codes for CASSVVQTGELFF.

There are many counts of this clonotype. The V and J genes are TRBV28 and TRBJ2-1; 8 positions agree with TRBD2. V shed 5 bases and J 2 bases; nucleotides not matched to a gene: 5. CDR1 and CDR2 (germline): MDHEN, SYDVKM. The CDR3 runs 15 residues. DNA for the CDR3: TGTGCCAGCAGTCAGACTAGCGTGGCCTACAATGAGCAGTTCTTC. It yields the protein CASSQTSVAYNEQFF.

The genes are TRBV6-4 and TRBJ1-6; 7 nucleotides agree with TRBD1. The ends lost 6 bases at V and 6 bases at J; junction bases unmatched: 5. The length of the CDR3 is 14 residues. Per germline, CDR1 MRHNA and CDR2 SNTAGT. The CDR3 bases are TGTGCCAGCAGACCCGACAGGGCTAATTCACCCCTCCACTTT. This encodes CASRPDRANSPLHF.

In its sample, this clonotype was seen many times. This chain connects TRBV30 to TRBJ1-5, with a tentative D call TRBD1 (5 bases). Germline V CDR1 and CDR2: GTSNPN, SVGIG (reference sequence). This CDR3 has 15 amino acids. Trimming removed 2 bases at V and 0 bases at J, with 11 bases between. CDR3 residues: CAWSSKGYSNQPQHF. CDR3 in DNA: TGTGCCTGGAGTTCCAAGGGGTATAGCAATCAGCCCCAGCATTTT.

Here the CDR3 reads CASSPRGIATNEKLFF. In DNA form, the CDR3 reads TGTGCCAGCAGCCCCAGGGGAATTGCAACTAATGAAAAACTGTTTTTT. The chain has TRBV7-8 and TRBJ1-4, with D perhaps TRBD1 (6 bases). Germline values: CDR1 SGHVS, CDR2 FQNEAQ. The CDR3 spans 16 residues. The V gene lost 5 bases and the J gene lost 0 bases, with 13 bases spanning the gap.

This clonotype was seen repeatedly, ten times or more. The CDR3 sequence: CASSIGTFGFNTEAFF. CDR3 bases: TGTGCCAGTAGTATCGGGACCTTCGGGTTCAACACTGAAGCTTTCTTT. V gene TRBV19 combines with J gene TRBJ1-1; D is perhaps TRBD1 (5 bases). Trimming took 3 bases from V and 2 from J, leaving 16 bases between them. CDR3 length equals 16 residues. Germline CDR1 is LNHDA and CDR2 is SQIVND (reference sequence).

This clonotype has only a few counts. The chain couples TRBV5-1 to TRBJ2-3; 9 bases fit TRBD2. The length of the CDR3 is 19 residues. Germline CDR1 and CDR2: SGHRS and YFSETQ. Trimming at V came to 4 bases and at J to 2 bases, leaving 17 bases not matched to a gene. CDR3 DNA: TGCGCCAGCAGCCGTGGCCGGGCGGGAGGGGTGAAAGCCACAGATACGCAGTATTTT. Translation gives CASSRGRAGGVKATDTQYF.